What follows are 23 T cell receptor beta chains derived from one specimen sequenced in a study of blood T cells in healthy people across ages. Next came a second PCR, run for roughly 6 to 11 cycles, which used a sample-barcoded 5' primer along with a J-beta primer mix. Using its own MiXCR run on the 5' RACE reads, TCRdb lists one record per CDR3 protein. The table has over 1.5 million distinct CDR3 sequences, 40% to 55% seen once; the top ten hold more than 2%. Sequenced input: blood. The receptors were sampled from a woman in her forties in good health.

The rearrangement joins TRBV7-2 to TRBJ2-5, with D possibly matching TRBD2 (6 bases). Germline assignment: CDR1 SGHTA and CDR2 FQGNSA. This CDR3 region has 14 residues. Deletions cut 4 bases from V and 3 bases from J, with 12 bases between. The DNA for the CDR3 is TGTGCCAGCAGCTCGGTAGCGGCCAAAGAGACCCAGTACTTC. Translated: CASSSVAAKETQYF.

The rearrangement links TRBV9 to TRBJ2-5, with D possibly matching TRBD1 (6 bases). The ends were cut back, 4 bases at V and 2 bases at J, with 15 bases in the middle. Germline CDR1 reads SGDLS; CDR2 reads YYNGEE. The CDR3 covers 15 residues. CDR3 loop: CASSYSGESQETQYF. CDR3 bases: TGTGCCAGCAGCTACTCAGGGGAATCGCAAGAGACCCAGTACTTC.

This chain joins TRBV6-2 or TRBV6-3 and TRBJ2-1, with 9 bases aligning to TRBD1. Per germline, CDR1 MNHEY and CDR2 SVGEGT. CDR3 size: 16 residues. The V and J ends lost 6 bases and 5 bases, in that order; junction bases with no gene match: 11. Here the CDR3 reads CASRRPGQGNHNEQFF. In DNA, the CDR3 is TGTGCCAGCAGGCGACCGGGACAGGGAAATCACAATGAGCAGTTCTTC.

This clonotype turned up a few times. The chain recombines TRBV15 with TRBJ2-3; possibly TRBD2 for D (5 bases). This CDR3 region has 15 residues. Trimming stripped 1 base from V and 6 bases from J, with 14 bases between. Germline CDR1 LNHNV, CDR2 YYDKDF (reference sequence). The CDR3 DNA reads TGTGCCACCAGCAGAGGTCACGGGGAGTTGGATACGCAGTATTTT. It codes for CATSRGHGELDTQYF. Based on the CDR3 plus reference TRBV15 and TRBJ2-3, the full variable domain is DAMVIQNPRYQVTQFGKPVTLSCSQTLNHNVMYWYQQKSSQAPKLLFHYYDKDFNNEADTPDNFQSRRPNTSFCFLDIRSPGLGDTAMYLCATSRGHGELDTQYFGPGTRLTVL.

About this clonotype: At one of its ends the junction is not consistent with the germline gene, which may arise from a read error. V and J are TRBV7-7 and TRBJ2-5; the match to TRBD1 covers 9 bases. CDR1 is SSHAT and CDR2 is FNYEAQ in the germline V gene (reference sequence). CDR3 length equals 16 residues. The CDR3 DNA sequence: TGTGCTAGCAGCTTCGGCCCGACAGGGGGAAAAGAGACCCAGTACTTC. Its protein is CASSFGPTGGKETQYF.

This clonotype was seen more than once but under ten times. The chain employs TRBV4-1 and TRBJ2-4; tentatively, D is TRBD1 or TRBD2 (5 bases each). Germline CDR1 reads MGHRA; CDR2 reads YSYEKL. The CDR3 sequence is 16 residues long. V was trimmed by 2 bases and J by 0 bases, leaving 11 bases between them. Here the CDR3 DNA reads TGCGCCAGCAGCCAACATCAAGGGACAGCCAAAAACATTCAGTACTTC. Protein: CASSQHQGTAKNIQYF.

J is TRBJ2-7 and V is TRBV2; D tentatively reads TRBD1 or TRBD2 (7 bases each). Trimming cost V 2 bases and J 1 base, with 12 bases left between them. Germline assignment: CDR1 SNHLY and CDR2 FYNNEI. The CDR3 spans 15 residues. CDR3 sequence: CASSEQGEGSYEQYF. Written as DNA, the CDR3 is TGTGCCAGCAGTGAACAGGGGGAGGGATCCTACGAGCAGTACTTC.

The V gene is TRBV4-1, the J gene TRBJ2-5; 9 bases agree with TRBD2. After removal of 1 base from V and 5 bases from J, the junction contained 11 bases not matched to a gene. Germline CDR1 reads MGHRA; CDR2 reads YSYEKL. The CDR3 runs to 17 residues. The DNA for the CDR3 is TGCGCCAGCAGCCAAGCTTTGGGCGGGGGGGCCGAGGAGACCCAGTACTTC. This codes for CASSQALGGGAEETQYF.

V and J are TRBV6-2 or TRBV6-3 and TRBJ2-5; D ambiguous. This CDR3 contains 14 residues. The germline V and J ends were trimmed by 3 bases and 5 bases, with 13 bases remaining between them. Germline CDR1 and CDR2: MNHEY and SVGEGT. The CDR3 loop is CASSYRVYTETQYF. The CDR3 region has the DNA TGTGCCAGCAGTTATCGTGTATATACGGAGACCCAGTACTTC.

The sample holds a few counts of this clonotype. V gene TRBV20-1 combines with J gene TRBJ2-5; 12 bases agree with TRBD2. Germline V gene lookup returns CDR1 DFQATT and CDR2 SNEGSKA (reference sequence). This CDR3 has 14 residues. Unmatched junction bases numbered 4, after V lost 3 bases and J lost 5 bases. CDR3 sequence (DNA): TGCAGTGCTAGTGGGACTAGCGGGCGGGAGACCCAGTACTTC. Residues: CSASGTSGRETQYF.

The rearrangement joins TRBV9 to TRBJ2-7; D tentatively fits TRBD1 or TRBD2 (5 bases each). The V and J ends lost 0 bases and 1 base respectively, with 11 bases between them. The V gene's germline CDR1 is SGDLS and CDR2 YYNGEE. The CDR3 totals 15 residues. Here the CDR3 DNA reads TGTGCCAGCAGCGTAGAGGGGACCCCTTCCTACGAGCAGTACTTC. Amino acids: CASSVEGTPSYEQYF. The full variable domain, completed using reference TRBV9 and TRBJ2-7, is DSGVTQTPKHLITATGQRVTLRCSPRSGDLSVYWYQQSLDQGLQFLIQYYNGEERAKGNILERFSAQQFPDLHSELNLSSLELGDSALYFCASSVEGTPSYEQYFGPGTRLTVT.

The gene calls are TRBV10-3 and TRBJ1-2, with a weak D call TRBD1 (5 bases). Trimming removed 6 bases at V and 6 bases at J, with 14 bases between. CDR3 length: 13 amino acids. The V gene's germline CDR1 is ENHRY and CDR2 SYGVKD. The DNA for the CDR3 is TGTGCCATCAGCTCAACCCCCAGGGATGGCTACACCTTC. It translates to CAISSTPRDGYTF.

The sample holds one count of this clonotype. The V gene is TRBV28, the J gene TRBJ2-3; TRBD1 or TRBD2 may be the D gene (5 bases each). V gave up 6 bases and J gave up 0 bases, with 19 bases separating them. This CDR3 spans 17 amino acids. CDR1 and CDR2 (germline): MDHEN, SYDVKM. In nucleotides, the CDR3 is TGTGCCAGCAGAGGCCTGGGGACCCCCAGGAGCACAGATACGCAGTATTTT. Amino acid sequence: CASRGLGTPRSTDTQYF.

J is TRBJ2-7 and V is TRBV4-2; a weak D match, TRBD2 (6 bases). The V end lost 3 bases, the J end lost 3 bases, and 15 bases lay between the germline ends. In germline, CDR1 is LGHNA, CDR2 YNFKEQ. CDR3 length: 15 residues. CDR3 coding DNA: TGTGCCAGCAGCCAGACCGGGATAGCGGACTACGAGCAGTACTTC. This translates into CASSQTGIADYEQYF.

The chain is built from TRBV4-3 and TRBJ2-1; D perhaps matches TRBD1 (6 bases). V shed 0 bases and J shed 10 bases, with 13 bases lying between them. The CDR3 is 14 amino acids. The V gene's germline CDR1 is LGHNA and CDR2 YSLEER. The CDR3 DNA reads as TGCGCCAGCAGCCAAGATGCCCCAGGGGCCGAGCAGTTCTTC. Amino acid sequence: CASSQDAPGAEQFF.

This clonotype was found once. V and J are TRBV12-3 or TRBV12-4 and TRBJ2-7; 10 bases align to TRBD1. This CDR3 region has 15 residues. V lost 6 bases to trimming and J lost 0 bases; unmatched junction nucleotides: 5. The CDR3 loop is CASRGTGASSYEQYF. The CDR3 bases are TGTGCCAGCAGGGGGACAGGGGCTAGCTCCTACGAGCAGTACTTC.

This clonotype has more than one count but fewer than ten. The chain recombines TRBV2 with TRBJ2-1, with 10 bases that match TRBD2. The CDR3 runs to 16 residues. V was pared by 2 bases and J by 8 bases, with 9 bases of the junction left unmatched. Per germline, CDR1 SNHLY and CDR2 FYNNEI. The CDR3 DNA reads TGTGCCAGCAGTGAATCAATACTAGCGGGGTCCGATGAGCAGTTCTTC. Its protein is CASSESILAGSDEQFF. Variable domain in full (rest from reference TRBV2 and TRBJ2-1): EPEVTQTPSHQVTQMGQEVILRCVPISNHLYFYWYRQILGQKVEFLVSFYNNEISEKSEIFDDQFSVERPDGSNFTLKIRSTKLEDSAMYFCASSESILAGSDEQFFGPGTRLTVL.

This clonotype has more than one count but fewer than ten. The rearrangement joins TRBV28 to TRBJ2-1; possibly TRBD2 for D (5 bases). The assigned J gene may be wrong: the sequence end matches TRBJ2-7 better. The germline V gene encodes CDR1 MDHEN and CDR2 SYDVKM. This CDR3 has 14 residues. CDR3 bases: TGTGCCAGCAGGTCTAGCCGCGCCTACAATGAGCAGTACTTC. Residues: CASRSSRAYNEQYF.

The chain is built from TRBV12-3 or TRBV12-4 and TRBJ2-5, with 10 bases fitting TRBD1. The CDR3 has 15 amino acids. The V segment lost 4 bases and the J segment 11 bases; nucleotides outside the gene matches: 13. Written as DNA, the CDR3 is TGTGCCAGCAGTTACTGGGACAGGGGTTACAATGAGCAGTACTTC. Its protein product is CASSYWDRGYNEQYF.

This chain joins TRBV6-2 or TRBV6-3 and TRBJ1-2; the match to TRBD1 covers 9 bases. Trimming took 6 bases from V and 12 from J; bases not matched to a gene: 8. The CDR3 runs 12 residues. In germline, CDR1 is MNHEY, CDR2 SVGEGT. CDR3 nucleotide sequence: TGTGCCAGCAGCCGCTTGGGACAGGGTGACACCTTC. It codes for CASSRLGQGDTF.

The rearrangement links TRBV29-1 to TRBJ1-2; D remains unclear. V was pared by 1 base and J by 8 bases, with 14 bases between. This CDR3 contains 13 residues. Looked up from germline, CDR1 is SQVTM and CDR2 is ANQGSEA. The CDR3 DNA reads TGCAGCGTTGAAGGTGAAAGGTTGGGGGGCTACACCTTC. Translated, it gives CSVEGERLGGYTF.

V is TRBV7-9 and J is TRBJ1-2; 7 positions match TRBD1. The CDR3 is made up of 14 amino acids. The trim removed 4 bases at V and 8 bases at J, leaving 10 bases unmatched. The V gene's germline CDR1 is SEHNR and CDR2 FQNEAQ (reference sequence). In DNA form, the CDR3 reads TGTGCCAGCAGCTCCCGTGCCACAGGGGACGGCTACACCTTC. This gives the protein CASSSRATGDGYTF.

The chain has TRBV9 and TRBJ2-3; 7 bases fit TRBD2. Germline lookup yields CDR1 SGDLS and CDR2 YYNGEE. Trimming removed 0 bases from V and 2 bases from J; junction bases left unmatched: 12. The CDR3 is made up of 18 amino acids. The CDR3 DNA reads as TGTGCCAGCAGCGTAGCCGGGGTGCGGGGGACCCACACAGATACGCAGTATTTT. Its translation is CASSVAGVRGTHTDTQYF.